Below are 5 T cell receptor beta chains sequenced from a single sample in a study of response to subunit inactivated influenza vaccine. TCRdb re-called the RT-PCR reads with MiXCR, one entry per CDR3 protein. The sample lists around 850,000 distinct CDR3 sequences, around 18% seen once, with roughly a tenth in the top ten. Sequenced here: PBMCs from blood, sampled 4 to 6 days after vaccination. These receptors came from a middle-aged man who received an inactivated influenza vaccine.

This clonotype was seen at least ten times. This chain connects TRBV18 to TRBJ2-1; no firm D call. Trimming removed 0 bases at V and 8 bases at J, with 8 bases between. The CDR3 is made up of 13 amino acids. From germline, CDR1 is KGHSH and CDR2 LQKENI. CDR3 coding DNA: TGTGCCAGCTCACCACCGGGGATGCATGAGCAGTTCTTC. Amino acids: CASSPPGMHEQFF.

The chain uses TRBV4-2 and TRBJ2-1; D is ambiguous. V was pared by 0 bases and J by 0 bases, with 6 bases between. Germline V lookup: CDR1 LGHNA, CDR2 YNFKEQ. CDR3 length equals 15 residues. The DNA for the CDR3 is TGTGCCAGCAGCCAAGACTGGGTCTCCTACAATGAGCAGTTCTTC. Translating gives CASSQDWVSYNEQFF.

The chain employs TRBV29-1 and TRBJ2-5; TRBD2 agrees at 13 bases. J was trimmed by 3 bases and V by 6 bases; bases with no gene match: 13. CDR1 SQVTM and CDR2 ANQGSEA come from the germline V gene. This CDR3 has 17 amino acids. The CDR3: CSVQTSGRAPPKETQYF. The DNA of the CDR3 is TGCAGCGTCCAAACTAGCGGGAGGGCCCCCCCAAAAGAGACCCAGTACTTC. The whole variable domain, remainder taken from reference TRBV29-1 and TRBJ2-5, is SAVISQKPSRDICQRGTSLTIQCQVDSQVTMMFWYRQQPGQSLTLIATANQGSEATYESGFVIDKFPISRPNLTFSTLTVSNMSPEDSSIYLCSVQTSGRAPPKETQYFGPGTRLLVL.

This clonotype was recorded at least ten times. This chain's CDR3 is CAISRTSGATTGELFF. In DNA, the CDR3 is TGTGCCATCAGTAGGACTAGCGGGGCCACCACCGGGGAGCTGTTTTTT. V is TRBV10-3 and J is TRBJ2-2; 12 bases map to TRBD2. The length of the CDR3 is 16 residues. Germline-derived CDR1 and CDR2 are ENHRY and SYGVKD. J lost 4 bases, V lost 5 bases, and 5 bases had no gene match.

This chain connects TRBV12-3 or TRBV12-4 to TRBJ1-4, with unresolved D. V was pared by 3 bases and J by 7 bases, with 9 bases between. The CDR3 consists of 13 residues. The CDR3 bases are TGTGCCAGCAGTTTTGGACTGAGTGAAAAACTGTTTTTT. Translating it yields CASSFGLSEKLFF.